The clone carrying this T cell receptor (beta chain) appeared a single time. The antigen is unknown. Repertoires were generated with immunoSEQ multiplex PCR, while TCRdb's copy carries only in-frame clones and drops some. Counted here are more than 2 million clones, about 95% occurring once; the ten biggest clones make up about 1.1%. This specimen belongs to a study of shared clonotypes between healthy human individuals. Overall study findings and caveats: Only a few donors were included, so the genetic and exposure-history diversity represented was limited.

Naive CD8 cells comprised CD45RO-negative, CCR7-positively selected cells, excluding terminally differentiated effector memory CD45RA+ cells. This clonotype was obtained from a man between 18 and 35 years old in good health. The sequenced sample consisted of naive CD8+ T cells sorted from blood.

The CDR3 sequence is CASSYSIGGSYGYTF. Written as DNA, the CDR3 is TGTGCCAGCAGTTACTCGATAGGGGGTTCCTATGGCTACACCTTC. The J gene is TRBJ1-2, the V gene TRBV6-5, with D perhaps TRBD1 (6 bases). V was cut by 0 bases and J by 4 bases, with 12 bases left in between. This CDR3 comprises 15 residues. Germline V gives CDR1 MNHEY, CDR2 SVGAGI.